The T cell receptor beta chain described here comes from a study of cytomegalovirus exposure and HLA in healthy donors. To note about this clone: The antigen is unknown.

Use of 60 Vbeta and 13 Jbeta primers characterized the PCR. Method: immunoSEQ multiplex PCR; TCRdb's copy keeps in-frame clones and lacks some. The sample yields about 180,000 clones, around 80% seen once. Study findings and constraints: In terms of immune exposure information, only CMV serostatus was available. In a later analysis, TCR beta V- and J-gene trimming showed a link to a missense DCLRE1C variant. The analysis excluded some indistinguishable V segments, including TRBV6-2 and TRBV6-3.

The CDR3 contains 14 residues. Germline V lookup: CDR1 SGHDN, CDR2 FVKESK. The junction had 5 bases not matched to a gene; V was cut back by 4 bases and J by 5 bases. V and J are TRBV14 and TRBJ1-2; 9 bases map to TRBD1. This receptor was taken from a man aged 18 to 30 in good health and CMV-seronegative. Sequenced input: PBMCs. CDR3: CASSLGQGRYGYTF. In DNA form, the CDR3 reads TGTGCCAGCAGCCTGGGACAGGGTCGGTATGGCTACACCTTC.